The 20 T cell receptor beta chains below were found in one sample sequenced in a study of PD-1 blockade in classical Hodgkin lymphoma. No patient escaped relapse after autologous stem cell transplantation, and brentuximab vedotin exposure varied. Generated by immunoSEQ multiplex PCR, the TCRdb table keeps only in-frame clones and is missing some. The repertoire holds just over 60,000 clones, with approximately 88% as singletons. Sequencing used peripheral blood mononuclear cells (PBMCs), obtained at baseline. Receptors were obtained from a human donor with classical Hodgkin lymphoma.

The rearrangement joins TRBV11-2 to TRBJ1-3; D is possibly TRBD1 (6 bases). The CDR3 consists of 16 residues. V lost 2 bases, J lost 4 bases, and 15 bases lay in between. The germline CDR1 and CDR2 sequences are SGHAT and FQNNGV. For the CDR3, the DNA is TGTGCCAGCAGCTTATTTCAGGGGACCCTAGGAAACACCATATATTTT. The encoded protein is CASSLFQGTLGNTIYF.

CDR3 sequence reads: CASQHLLQNYGYTF. CDR3 coding DNA: TGTGCCAGTCAACATCTTCTGCAGAACTATGGCTACACCTTC. This chain connects TRBV19 to TRBJ1-2; D unresolved. This CDR3 comprises 14 residues. The V end lost 8 bases, the J end lost 2 bases, and 15 bases lay between the germline ends. Looked up from germline, CDR1 is LNHDA and CDR2 is SQIVND (reference sequence).

The V and J genes are TRBV18 and TRBJ2-6, with D unresolved. CDR3 size: 13 residues. The germline V gene has CDR1 KGHSH and CDR2 LQKENI. Trimming left V 6 bases short and J 3 bases short, with 6 bases between. The CDR3 is CASSGIGANVLTF. CDR3 bases: TGTGCCAGCTCTGGGATTGGGGCCAACGTCCTGACTTTC.

The chain employs TRBV23-1 and TRBJ1-3, with 7 bases matching TRBD1. TRBV23-1 is filed as an ORF, its function uncertain. CDR3 length equals 16 residues. The V and J ends lost 3 bases and 3 bases, in that order; junction bases with no gene match: 8. The CDR3 region has the DNA TGCGCCAGCAGTCATCCCGACAGGGCCGGTGGAAACACCATATATTTT. Translated, it gives CASSHPDRAGGNTIYF.

The table lists this clone with a few counts. This chain links TRBV10-3 with TRBJ1-5; the D gene is possibly TRBD1 (5 bases). Trimming pared 2 bases from V and 6 bases from J, leaving 17 bases between. Germline lookup yields CDR1 ENHRY and CDR2 SYGVKD. This CDR3 spans 16 amino acids. The CDR3 region is CAISERGRGEGQPQHF. The CDR3 DNA sequence: TGTGCCATCAGTGAGAGGGGCCGCGGTGAGGGTCAGCCCCAGCATTTT.

The V and J genes are TRBV30 and TRBJ1-4; D remains unclear. CDR3 size: 18 residues. V lost 3 bases and J 8 bases, leaving 28 bases between the germline ends. Germline loops: CDR1 GTSNPN, CDR2 SVGIG (reference sequence). The CDR3 loop is CAWRALYTREGQEEKLFF. The CDR3 DNA reads TGTGCCTGGAGGGCACTTTACACTCGCGAGGGCCAGGAAGAAAAACTGTTTTTT.

This rearrangement joins TRBV7-4 to TRBJ2-7; perhaps D is TRBD1 or TRBD2 (5 bases each). Germline V CDR1 and CDR2: SGHVT, SQSDAQ. The CDR3 is 15 amino acids. V was shortened by 3 bases and J by 3 bases, with 15 bases between the two germline ends. CDR3 bases: TGTGCCAGCAGCTTTACCGACTCGGGACGCTACGAGCAGTACTTC. Translating gives CASSFTDSGRYEQYF.

V and J are TRBV19 and TRBJ2-1; the match to TRBD2 covers 10 bases. V gave up 3 bases and J gave up 10 bases; unmatched junction bases: 6. CDR1 is LNHDA, CDR2 SQIVND, per germline (reference sequence). This CDR3 comprises 14 residues. CDR3 region: CASSISGGIWEQFF. The DNA of the CDR3 is TGTGCCAGTAGTATTAGCGGGGGGATCTGGGAGCAGTTCTTC. Complete variable domain (other parts from reference TRBV19 and TRBJ2-1): DGGITQSPKYLFRKEGQNVTLSCEQNLNHDAMYWYRQDPGQGLRLIYYSQIVNDFQKGDIAEGYSVSREKKESFPLTVTSAQKNPTAFYLCASSISGGIWEQFFGPGTRLTVL.

DNA for the CDR3: TGTGCCAGCAGTGAATCGGGCAGGGATAGCAATCAGCCCCAGCATTTT. It encodes CASSESGRDSNQPQHF. V and J are TRBV25-1 and TRBJ1-5, with D maybe TRBD1 (5 bases). CDR1 MGHDK and CDR2 SYGVNS come from the germline V gene. The CDR3 runs to 16 residues. Trimming shortened V by 1 base and J by 0 bases, and 10 bases separated the two germline ends.

J is TRBJ2-1 and V is TRBV2; a weak D match, TRBD2 (6 bases). Germline assignment: CDR1 SNHLY and CDR2 FYNNEI. With 2 bases removed from V and 7 bases from J, the gap between germline ends came to 15 bases. The CDR3 contains 15 residues. The chain's CDR3 is CASSESLPRGNEQFF. The CDR3 DNA sequence: TGTGCCAGCAGTGAAAGTCTGCCTCGGGGGAATGAGCAGTTCTTC.

The table lists this clone with a count of one. This chain links TRBV5-1 with TRBJ1-1, with D unresolved. The CDR3 loop spans 13 amino acids. The V gene's germline CDR1 is SGHRS and CDR2 YFSETQ. Trimming cost V 4 bases and J 0 bases, with 7 bases left between them. This chain's CDR3 is CASSEQLNTEAFF. The CDR3 DNA reads TGCGCCAGCAGCGAACAGCTGAACACTGAAGCTTTCTTT.

V and J are TRBV9 and TRBJ2-1, with D possibly being TRBD1 (6 bases). The CDR3 extends over 16 amino acids. V shed 2 bases and J shed 6 bases, with 18 bases lying between them. Germline V gives CDR1 SGDLS, CDR2 YYNGEE. CDR3 protein: CASSVYRESWPNEQFF. The CDR3 DNA follows: TGTGCCAGCAGCGTCTACAGGGAATCCTGGCCCAATGAGCAGTTCTTC.

The chain recombines TRBV14 with TRBJ2-7; 9 nucleotides agree with TRBD2. After removal of 0 bases from V and 4 bases from J, the junction contained 4 bases not matched to a gene. Germline V gene data show CDR1 as SGHDN and CDR2 as FVKESK. The CDR3 loop spans 15 amino acids. The CDR3 spells CASSQEPSGVYEQYF. Written as DNA, the CDR3 is TGTGCCAGCAGCCAAGAGCCTAGCGGGGTGTACGAGCAGTACTTC.

V is TRBV11-2 and J is TRBJ1-2; D gene unclear. The CDR3 runs to 15 residues. In germline, CDR1 is SGHAT, CDR2 FQNNGV. Trimming pared 6 bases from V and 0 bases from J, leaving 14 bases between. The CDR3 protein is CASRPYREANYGYTF. DNA for the CDR3: TGTGCCAGCAGACCCTATCGCGAGGCTAACTATGGCTACACCTTC. Combining the CDR3 with reference TRBV11-2 and TRBJ1-2 gives the whole variable domain EAGVAQSPRYKIIEKRQSVAFWCNPISGHATLYWYQQILGQGPKLLIQFQNNGVVDDSQLPKDRFSAERLKGVDSTLKIQPAKLEDSAVYLCASRPYREANYGYTFGSGTRLTVV.

The V call is TRBV25-1, the J call TRBJ2-7; 10 nucleotides align to TRBD2. This CDR3 is built from 14 residues. Germline loops: CDR1 MGHDK, CDR2 SYGVNS. The junction had 5 bases not matched to a gene; V was cut back by 4 bases and J by 5 bases. The CDR3: CASSVERGGNEQYF. In nucleotides, the CDR3 is TGTGCCAGCAGTGTCGAGCGGGGGGGTAACGAGCAGTACTTC.

The chain couples TRBV6-4 to TRBJ1-5; D might be TRBD1 (6 bases). This CDR3 comprises 19 residues. Trimming removed 2 bases from V and 4 bases from J, with 24 bases in between. CDR1 MRHNA and CDR2 SNTAGT come from the germline V gene. The CDR3 is CASSDQTTGTSEGNQPQHF. The CDR3 coding sequence is TGTGCCAGCAGTGACCAGACGACAGGTACTTCGGAAGGGAATCAGCCCCAGCATTTT.

This clone showed up just once. The chain has TRBV27 and TRBJ2-2; TRBD1 matches at 10 bases. The J segment lost 5 bases and the V segment lost 8 bases, leaving 5 bases of the junction unmatched. CDR3 length equals 14 residues. Germline assignment: CDR1 MNHEY and CDR2 SMNVEV (reference sequence). The CDR3 spells CASSGTGVTGELFF. CDR3 sequence (DNA): TGTGCCAGCTCTGGGACAGGGGTTACCGGGGAGCTGTTTTTT.

This sequence joins TRBV5-4 and TRBJ1-4; 7 bases match TRBD1. Unmatched junction bases numbered 7, after V lost 3 bases and J lost 5 bases. This CDR3 has 15 residues. CDR1 is SGHNT and CDR2 is YYREEE in the germline V gene (reference sequence). The CDR3 bases are TGTGCCAGCAGCTACCCGACAGGGACAAATGAAAAACTGTTTTTT. Encoded protein: CASSYPTGTNEKLFF.

The V gene is TRBV11-2, the J gene TRBJ1-1, with a possible D match to TRBD1 (5 bases). This CDR3 has 15 residues. Trimming took 7 bases from V and 1 from J, leaving 16 bases between them. Germline V gene lookup returns CDR1 SGHAT and CDR2 FQNNGV. The CDR3 nucleotides read TGTGCCAGCACCGAACTGCAGGGACCGAACACTGAAGCTTTCTTT. The encoded protein is CASTELQGPNTEAFF.

The chain has TRBV29-1 and TRBJ1-4, with a possible D match to TRBD1 (6 bases). Trimming took off 7 bases at V and 0 bases at J, with 12 bases between the two ends. This CDR3 region has 14 residues. CDR1 SQVTM and CDR2 ANQGSEA come from the germline V gene. The CDR3 sequence is CSAAGASTNEKLFF. The CDR3 DNA follows: TGCAGCGCGGCAGGGGCCTCAACTAATGAAAAACTGTTTTTT.